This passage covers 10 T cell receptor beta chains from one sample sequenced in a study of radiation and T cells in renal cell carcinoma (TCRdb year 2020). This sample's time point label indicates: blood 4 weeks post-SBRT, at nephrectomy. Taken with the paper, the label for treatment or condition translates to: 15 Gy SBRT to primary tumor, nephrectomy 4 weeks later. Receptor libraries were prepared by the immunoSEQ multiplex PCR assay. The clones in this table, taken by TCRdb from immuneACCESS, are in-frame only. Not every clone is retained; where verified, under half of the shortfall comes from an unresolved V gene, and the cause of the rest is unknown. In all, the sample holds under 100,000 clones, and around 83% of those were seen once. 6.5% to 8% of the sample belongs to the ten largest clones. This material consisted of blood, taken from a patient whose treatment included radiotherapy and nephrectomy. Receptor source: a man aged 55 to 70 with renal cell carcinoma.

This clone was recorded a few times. This CDR3 reads CASRTGPMNTEAFF. The CDR3 DNA follows: TGTGCCAGCAGGACAGGGCCCATGAACACTGAAGCTTTCTTT. The rearrangement joins TRBV6-6 to TRBJ1-1, with 7 positions matching TRBD1. J lost 0 bases, V lost 6 bases, and 4 bases had no gene match. The germline CDR1 and CDR2 sequences are MNHNY and SVGAGI (reference sequence). CDR3 length: 14 residues.

CDR3 DNA: TGTGCCATCTCCCTTAATGGGGCGAGCACAGATACGCAGTATTTT. Residues: CAISLNGASTDTQYF. The chain couples TRBV28 to TRBJ2-3, with a possible D match to TRBD1 (5 bases). The CDR3 has 15 amino acids. Trimming stripped 10 bases from V and 0 bases from J, with 17 bases between. Germline-derived CDR1 and CDR2 are MDHEN and SYDVKM.

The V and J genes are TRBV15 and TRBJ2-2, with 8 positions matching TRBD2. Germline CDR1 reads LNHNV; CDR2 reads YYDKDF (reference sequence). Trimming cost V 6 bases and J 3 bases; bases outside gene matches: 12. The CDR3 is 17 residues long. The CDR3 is CATRNSAGGMDTGELFF. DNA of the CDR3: TGTGCCACCAGGAACTCTGCGGGGGGCATGGACACCGGGGAGCTGTTTTTT.

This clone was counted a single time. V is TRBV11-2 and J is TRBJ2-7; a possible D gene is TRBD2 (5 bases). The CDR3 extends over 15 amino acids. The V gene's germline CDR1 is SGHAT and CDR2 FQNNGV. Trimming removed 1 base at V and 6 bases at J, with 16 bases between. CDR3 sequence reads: CASSLASGFTAEQYF. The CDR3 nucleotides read TGTGCCAGCAGCTTAGCCAGCGGTTTTACGGCCGAGCAGTACTTC.

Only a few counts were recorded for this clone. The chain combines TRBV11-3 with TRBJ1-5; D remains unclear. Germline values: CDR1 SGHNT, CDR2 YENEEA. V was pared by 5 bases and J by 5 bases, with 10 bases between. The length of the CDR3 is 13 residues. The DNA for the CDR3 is TGTGCCAGCAGCCAGCGGGCGGATCAGCCCCAGCATTTT. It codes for CASSQRADQPQHF.

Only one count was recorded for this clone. DNA of the CDR3: TGTGCCAGCAGCTTAATCAGCGGGAGCTACAATGAGCAGTTCTTC. This translates into CASSLISGSYNEQFF. The chain recombines TRBV7-3 with TRBJ2-1; TRBD2 aligns across 8 bases. Trimming took 1 base from V and 3 from J; bases not matched to a gene: 2. Germline V gene sequence: CDR1 SGHTA, CDR2 FQGTGA. The CDR3 spans 15 residues.

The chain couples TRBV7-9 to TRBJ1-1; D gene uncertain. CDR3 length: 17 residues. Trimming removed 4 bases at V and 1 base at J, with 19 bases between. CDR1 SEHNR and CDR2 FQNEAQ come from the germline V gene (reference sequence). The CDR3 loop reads CASSSGRLRGKNTEAFF. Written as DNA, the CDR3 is TGTGCCAGCAGCTCAGGTCGCCTTCGGGGAAAGAACACTGAAGCTTTCTTT.

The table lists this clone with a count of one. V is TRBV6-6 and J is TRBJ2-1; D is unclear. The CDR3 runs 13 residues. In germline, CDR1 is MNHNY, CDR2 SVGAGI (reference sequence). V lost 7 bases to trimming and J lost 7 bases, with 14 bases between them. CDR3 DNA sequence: TGTGCCAGCATCCTCGGCTCGGGTAATGAGCAGTTCTTC. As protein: CASILGSGNEQFF.

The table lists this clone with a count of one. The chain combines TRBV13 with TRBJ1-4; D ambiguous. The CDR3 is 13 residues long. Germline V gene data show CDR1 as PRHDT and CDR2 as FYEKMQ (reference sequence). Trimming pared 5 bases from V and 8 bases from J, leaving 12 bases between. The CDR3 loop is CASSTPMKEKLFF. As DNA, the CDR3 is TGTGCCAGCAGCACGCCCATGAAGGAAAAACTGTTTTTT. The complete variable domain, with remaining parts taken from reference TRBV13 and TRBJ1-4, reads AAGVIQSPRHLIKEKRETATLKCYPIPRHDTVYWYQQGPGQDPQFLISFYEKMQSDKGSIPDRFSAQQFSDYHSELNMSSLELGDSALYFCASSTPMKEKLFFGSGTQLSVL.

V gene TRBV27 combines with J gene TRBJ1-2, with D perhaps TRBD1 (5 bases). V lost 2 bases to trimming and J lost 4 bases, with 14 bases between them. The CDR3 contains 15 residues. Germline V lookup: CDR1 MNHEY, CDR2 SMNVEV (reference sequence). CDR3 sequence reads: CASSLDPTGIYGYTF. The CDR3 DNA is TGTGCCAGCAGTTTAGATCCTACAGGAATCTATGGCTACACCTTC.